This record concerns one T cell receptor (beta chain) sequence. Clones were read by immunoSEQ multiplex PCR, and TCRdb kept only the in-frame ones, dropping some. The sample lists 15,000 to 20,000 clones, 87% seen once, with approximately 13% in the top ten. This specimen comes from a study of technical replicates of blood from a handful of donors. Germline V gene lookup returns CDR1 SEHNR and CDR2 FQNEAQ (reference sequence). The V gene end was trimmed by 0 bases and the J gene end by 7 bases; junction bases not matched to a gene: 9. This CDR3 has 15 amino acids. Sequencing was done on a sample of PBMCs. The gene calls are TRBV7-9 and TRBJ2-7, with 7 bases fitting TRBD2. The TCR originated in a human donor in good health. For the CDR3, the DNA is TGTGCCAGCAGCTTAGCGTCGGGAGGAGGAGAAGAGCAGTACTTC. The encoded protein is CASSLASGGGEEQYF.